This TCR beta chain was obtained from a study of cytomegalovirus exposure and HLA in healthy donors. With 60 Vbeta and 13 Jbeta primers, the PCR was carried out. Generated by immunoSEQ multiplex PCR, the TCRdb table keeps only in-frame clones and is missing some. The sample has about 150,000 clones; roughly 80% are singletons. Germline CDR1 reads SGHTA; CDR2 reads FQGNSA. The ends were cut back, 5 bases at V and 14 bases at J, with 13 bases in the middle. This CDR3 contains 11 residues. In this sample, this clone turned up once. This clonotype was obtained from a man in his thirties or forties in good health and CMV-seropositive. The J gene is TRBJ1-3, the V gene TRBV7-2, with a weak D call TRBD1 (6 bases). Sequencing was performed on PBMCs. The CDR3 coding sequence is TGTGCCAGCAGCCCGCGGACAGCCCTATATTTT. It encodes CASSPRTALYF.